This T cell receptor beta chain was sequenced for a study of blood T cells in healthy people across ages. Using a J-beta primer mix together with a sample-barcoded 5' primer, a second PCR was run for about 7 to 12 cycles. Every single cDNA molecule received a tag from a template-switch adaptor with 12 random nucleotides. TCRdb ran MiXCR on the 5' RACE reads and lists one entry per CDR3 protein. Found here are roughly 680,000 distinct CDR3 sequences, around 52% of them singletons; the top ten hold 13%. The CDR3 has 15 amino acids. Losses at the gene ends were 4 bases for V and 7 bases for J; bases not matched to a gene: 11.

The receptor was derived from a woman aged 80 or older in good health. The sequenced sample was blood. V is TRBV12-3 or TRBV12-4 and J is TRBJ1-2; 8 bases agree with TRBD1. CDR3 nucleotide sequence: TGTGCCAGCAGTTCAGGGGGCGGGGGCGCATTTGGCTACACCTTC. This sequence encodes CASSSGGGGAFGYTF.